This T cell receptor (beta chain) was sequenced for a study of human T cells and chemical hapten exposure. Study information: Enrolled patients were predominantly female and had alopecia areata, totalis or universalis.

In this sample, this clonotype turned up many times. At one boundary the junction diverges from the germline segment, which might be a read error. TCRdb re-called the RACE reads through MiXCR, storing one row per CDR3 protein. Here the sample spans approximately 80,000 distinct CDR3 sequences, 10% being singletons. Time point meaning: patch test 2, 6 weeks after DPC sensitization. This sample's treatment: therapeutic diphenylcyclopropenone sensitization with weekly scalp DPC. Germline-derived CDR1 and CDR2 are SNHLY and FYNNEI. The CDR3 spans 15 residues. This material consisted of whole blood, taken in connection with sensitization to the hapten diphenylcyclopropenone (DPC). This chain connects TRBV2 to TRBJ2-4; D is uncertain. The TCR comes from a woman aged 45 to 65 with alopecia areata. Some clones in this sample may be carry-over from other donors' samples. The DNA of the CDR3 is TGTGCCAGCAGGGAAGAAGTTCTAGCCAAAAACATTCAGTACTTC. Amino acids: CASREEVLAKNIQYF.